Listed below are T cell receptor beta chains from one sample, sequenced in a study of T cells in Graves' hyperthyroidism and ophthalmopathy. TCRdb reprocessed the multiplex PCR reads with MiXCR, giving one entry per CDR3 protein. The sample contains about 500,000 distinct CDR3 sequences, roughly a sixth of which appear only once. The material sequenced was blood. These receptors originate from a woman in her twenties or thirties with Graves' ophthalmopathy. The CDR3 runs from the conserved cysteine through the conserved F or W. The D gene is left open where the match is weak. Only some rows state a clone size, as once, few, many or a class for expanded clones.

12	TRBJ2-7	many	-	TRBV19	CASSMVSYEQYF	TGTGCCAGTAGTATGGTTTCCTACGAGCAGTACTTC
16	TRBJ2-5	many	TRBD1	TRBV11-2	CASSLDVTGTQETQYF	TGTGCCAGCAGCTTAGACGTGACAGGGACCCAAGAGACCCAGTACTTC
15	TRBJ2-5	many	-	TRBV2	CASSKLDGEEETQYF	TGTGCCAGCAGTAAACTGGACGGAGAGGAGGAGACCCAGTACTTC
16	TRBJ2-3	few	TRBD2	TRBV5-1	CASSGSTSGSLDTQYF	TGCGCCAGCAGCGGTTCGACTAGCGGGAGTTTAGATACGCAGTATTTT
13	TRBJ2-1	many	TRBD2	TRBV3-1	CASGERGDNEQFF	TGTGCCAGCGGGGAGCGGGGGGACAATGAGCAGTTCTTC
16	TRBJ2-7	-	TRBD2	TRBV5-6	CASSSSGAAYWDEQYF	TGTGCCAGCAGCTCTAGCGGGGCGGCGTATTGGGACGAGCAGTACTTC
12	TRBJ1-1	many	-	TRBV12-3/TRBV12-4	CASSLMGTEAFF	TGTGCCAGCAGTTTAATGGGCACTGAAGCTTTCTTT
13	TRBJ1-4	-	TRBD1	TRBV13	CASRLTGDEKLFF	TGTGCCAGCAGGCTCACAGGGGATGAAAAACTGTTTTTT
16	TRBJ2-1	-	-	TRBV6-9	CASSYTQGLTYNEQFF	TGTGCCAGCAGTTACACTCAGGGTTTGACGTACAATGAGCAGTTCTTC
17	TRBJ2-5	many	TRBD2	TRBV12-3/TRBV12-4	CASSPHPTAGVEETQYF	TGTGCCAGCAGTCCTCACCCTACAGCGGGAGTAGAGGAGACCCAGTACTTC
15	TRBJ2-1	-	-	TRBV6-2/TRBV6-3	CASRTQYSGYNEQFF	TGTGCCAGCAGAACCCAGTACAGTGGGTACAATGAGCAGTTCTTC
15	TRBJ1-5	few	-	TRBV20-1	CSASVSGISNQPQHF	TGCAGTGCTAGCGTGTCAGGGATTAGCAATCAGCCCCAGCATTTT
17	TRBJ2-7	few	TRBD2	TRBV18	CASSPLAAGGVTYEQYF	TGTGCCAGCTCACCTTTAGCAGCGGGAGGAGTAACCTACGAGCAGTACTTC
16	TRBJ2-3	many	TRBD2	TRBV5-1	CASSFGTSGLRDTQYF	TGCGCCAGCAGCTTCGGGACTAGCGGGCTGCGGGATACGCAGTATTTT
14	TRBJ2-7	few	-	TRBV27	CASSPLGRAYEQYF	TGTGCCAGCAGTCCCCTCGGCAGGGCCTACGAGCAGTACTTC
14	TRBJ1-3	many	TRBD1	TRBV20-1	CSASRTGDWNTIYF	TGCAGTGCTAGCAGGACAGGGGACTGGAACACCATATATTTT
14	TRBJ1-2	many	-	TRBV29-1	CSVTGQQANYGYTF	TGCAGCGTTACCGGACAGCAAGCTAACTATGGCTACACCTTC
14	TRBJ2-7	many	-	TRBV28	CASSLEDRNYEQYF	TGTGCCAGCAGTTTAGAGGATCGAAACTACGAGCAGTACTTC
16	TRBJ1-1	many	TRBD1	TRBV18	CASSPQLGQMNTEAFF	TGTGCCAGCTCACCCCAGTTGGGACAGATGAACACTGAAGCTTTCTTT
13	TRBJ1-2	many	-	TRBV7-2	CASSFRRTDGYTF	TGTGCCAGCAGCTTTCGCAGGACGGATGGCTACACCTTC
21	TRBJ2-1	many	TRBD2	TRBV4-3	CASSQVDTLAGRVPPRNEQFF	TGCGCCAGCAGCCAAGTAGATACACTAGCGGGGAGGGTGCCCCCTCGTAATGAGCAGTTCTTC
12	TRBJ2-7	few	-	TRBV28	CASSLEVYEQYF	TGTGCCAGCAGTTTAGAGGTTTACGAGCAGTACTTC
11	TRBJ2-5	-	-	TRBV10-2	CASSESETQYF	TGCGCCAGCAGTGAGTCCGAGACCCAGTACTTC
17	TRBJ2-3	many	-	TRBV20-1	CSARPPGRIPSTDTQYF	TGCAGTGCTAGACCCCCCGGGAGAATACCTAGCACAGATACGCAGTATTTT
15	TRBJ2-2	-	TRBD2	TRBV28	CASTIPWGGTGELFF	TGTGCCAGCACCATCCCGTGGGGGGGCACCGGGGAGCTGTTTTTT
15	TRBJ2-1	few	TRBD1	TRBV15	CATSSNRDSYNEQFF	TGTGCCACCAGCAGTAACCGGGACAGCTACAATGAGCAGTTCTTC
16	TRBJ2-5	many	TRBD2	TRBV10-3	CAIRDLPGLAGETQYF	TGTGCCATCAGGGATCTCCCGGGACTAGCCGGGGAGACCCAGTACTTC
14	TRBJ1-4	few	TRBD1	TRBV12-3/TRBV12-4	CASSFGTVNEKLFF	TGTGCCAGCAGTTTCGGGACAGTAAATGAAAAACTGTTTTTT
14	TRBJ2-7	many	TRBD1	TRBV20-1	CSARIGTGGYEQYF	TGCAGTGCCAGAATAGGGACAGGGGGCTACGAGCAGTACTTC
14	TRBJ2-7	few	TRBD1	TRBV7-9	CASSSDGTGTEQYF	TGTGCCAGCAGTTCCGACGGGACAGGGACCGAGCAGTACTTC
12	TRBJ2-1	many	TRBD2	TRBV7-2	CAVLAGYNEQFF	TGTGCCGTGCTAGCGGGTTACAATGAGCAGTTCTTC
13	TRBJ1-1	few	-	TRBV9	CASSPIGQGEAFF	TGTGCCAGCAGCCCCATCGGCCAGGGGGAAGCTTTCTTT